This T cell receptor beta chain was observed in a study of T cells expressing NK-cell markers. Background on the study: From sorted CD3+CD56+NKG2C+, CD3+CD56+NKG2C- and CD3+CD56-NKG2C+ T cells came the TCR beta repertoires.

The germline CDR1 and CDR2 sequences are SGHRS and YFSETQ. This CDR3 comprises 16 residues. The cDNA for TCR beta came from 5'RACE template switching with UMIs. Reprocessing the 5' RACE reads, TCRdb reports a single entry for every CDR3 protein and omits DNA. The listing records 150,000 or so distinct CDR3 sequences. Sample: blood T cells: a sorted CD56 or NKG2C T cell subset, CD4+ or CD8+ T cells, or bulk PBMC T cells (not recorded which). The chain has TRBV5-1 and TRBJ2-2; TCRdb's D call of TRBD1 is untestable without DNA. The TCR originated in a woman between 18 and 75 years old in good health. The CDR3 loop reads CASSLDGGFYTGELFF. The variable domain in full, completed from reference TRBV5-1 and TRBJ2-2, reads KAGVTQTPRYLIKTRGQQVTLSCSPISGHRSVSWYQQTPGQGLQFLFEYFSETQRNKGNFPGRFSGRQFSNSRSEMNVSTLELGDSALYLCASSLDGGFYTGELFFGEGSRLTVL.